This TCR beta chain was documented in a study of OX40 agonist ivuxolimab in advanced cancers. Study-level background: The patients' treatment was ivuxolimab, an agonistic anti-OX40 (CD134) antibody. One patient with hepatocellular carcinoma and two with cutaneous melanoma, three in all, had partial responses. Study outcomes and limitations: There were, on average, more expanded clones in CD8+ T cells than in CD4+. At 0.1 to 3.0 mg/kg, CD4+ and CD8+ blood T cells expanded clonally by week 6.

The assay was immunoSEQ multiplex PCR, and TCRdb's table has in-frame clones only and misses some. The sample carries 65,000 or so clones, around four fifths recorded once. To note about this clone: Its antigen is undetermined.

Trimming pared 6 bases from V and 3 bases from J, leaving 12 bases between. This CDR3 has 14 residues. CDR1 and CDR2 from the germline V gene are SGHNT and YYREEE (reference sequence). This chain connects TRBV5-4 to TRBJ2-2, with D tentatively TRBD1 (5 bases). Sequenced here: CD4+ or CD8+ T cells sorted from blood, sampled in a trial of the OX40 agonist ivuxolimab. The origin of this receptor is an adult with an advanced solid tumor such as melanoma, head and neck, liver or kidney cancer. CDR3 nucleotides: TGTGCCAGCAAGGCCAGGGTGGACACCGGGGAGCTGTTTTTT. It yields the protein CASKARVDTGELFF.